The 32 T cell receptor beta chains below come from one sample, sequenced in a study of T cell clonality in common variable immunodeficiency. The repertoire was sequenced with immunoSEQ multiplex PCR; TCRdb's copy has only in-frame clones and lacks some. The sample was found to contain about 60,000 clones, and every one recurs. Sequencing used peripheral blood mononuclear cells. The receptors derive from a person aged 18 to 70 in good health.

This clone was seen at least ten times. The read comes to an end 3 residues before the CDR3 does, leaving the germline J gene to fill in the end. V gene TRBV4-1 combines with J gene TRBJ2-3, with D perhaps matching TRBD2 (6 bases). Trimming left V 1 base short and J 4 bases short, with 9 bases between. This CDR3 is 14 amino acids long. Germline CDR1 MGHRA, CDR2 YSYEKL. CDR3 DNA, as far as it was read: TGCGCCAGCAGCCAAGGACTAGTTTCAGATACG. Residues: CASSQGLVSDT. The whole CDR3 region reads CASSQGLVSDTQYF.

This clone was recorded at least ten times. The read gets to within 3 residues of the CDR3 end, and the germline J gene fills in the rest. V and J are TRBV5-1 and TRBJ1-4; D perhaps matches TRBD1 (6 bases). The germline V gene has CDR1 SGHRS and CDR2 YFSETQ. The CDR3 is made up of 14 amino acids. Between the trimmed V and J ends, which lost 4 bases and 5 bases, there was a span of 12 bases. The covered CDR3 bases are TGCGCCAGCAGCCGGGACACCAAGAATGAAAAA. Translated, it gives CASSRDTKNEK. The whole CDR3 sequence is CASSRDTKNEKLFF.

The sample holds many counts of this clone. The read falls 3 residues short of the CDR3 end, and the missing part is taken from the germline J gene. V usage is TRBV5-1 and J usage is TRBJ2-5; 11 bases fit TRBD1. V was pared by 4 bases and J by 5 bases, with 10 bases of the junction left unmatched. In germline, CDR1 is SGHRS, CDR2 YFSETQ. The CDR3 loop spans 16 amino acids. CDR3 region: CASSPDRGRNAETQYF. The CDR3 bases that were read are TGCGCCAGCAGCCCGGACAGGGGGCGGAATGCGGAGACC.

This clone was found many times. The missing CDR3 end, 3 residues past where the read stops, is filled in from the germline J gene. The chain couples TRBV2 to TRBJ2-5, with D hard to call. Germline V lookup: CDR1 SNHLY, CDR2 FYNNEI. The CDR3 length is 12 residues. The V gene lost 2 bases and the J gene lost 2 bases, with 3 bases spanning the gap. CDR3 in amino acids: CASSEQQETQYF. CDR3 bases read: TGTGCCAGCAGTGAACAGCAAGAGACC.

This clone was seen ten or more times. The CDR3 goes on 3 residues after the read ends, and that part is filled in from the germline J gene. The chain links TRBV12-3 or TRBV12-4 to TRBJ2-3, with 12 bases aligning to TRBD2. The ends lost 6 bases at V and 3 bases at J; junction bases unmatched: 13. The CDR3 sequence is 18 residues long. CDR3 protein: CASSPTTSGSGRTDTQYF. The sequenced CDR3 bases are TGTGCCAGCAGCCCCACGACTAGCGGGAGCGGTAGAACAGATACG.

This clone was detected ten times or more. The read stops 3 residues short of the end of the CDR3; the missing end is completed from the germline J gene. V and J are TRBV29-1 and TRBJ2-7, with no clear D. The CDR3 extends over 12 amino acids. The ends were cut back, 7 bases at V and 0 bases at J, with 10 bases in the middle. Germline V gene data show CDR1 as SQVTM and CDR2 as ANQGSEA. The CDR3: CSGGWSSYEQYF. The covered CDR3 bases are TGCAGCGGCGGCTGGAGCTCCTACGAG.

This clone was seen more than once but under ten times. Coverage ceases 3 residues before the CDR3 finishes, and the germline J gene fills in the end. V and J are TRBV7-9 and TRBJ1-5, with D hard to call. Germline-derived CDR1 and CDR2 are SEHNR and FQNEAQ (reference sequence). The CDR3 consists of 12 residues. The CDR3 bases that were read are TGTGCCAGCAGCTTAGCCAGTCTCCCC. This translates into CASSLASLP. The CDR3 reads in full as CASSLASLPQHF.

This clone was detected ten times or more. The CDR3 is cut off 3 residues early in the read; its end comes from the germline J gene. The chain couples TRBV20-1 to TRBJ2-7, with a weak D call TRBD1 (6 bases). This CDR3 is built from 13 residues. Germline CDR1 DFQATT, CDR2 SNEGSKA (reference sequence). V was pared by 1 base and J by 5 bases, with 12 bases between. The CDR3 bases that were read are TGCAGTGCTAGAGTATACCGGGACAACGAG. Amino acid sequence: CSARVYRDNE. The complete CDR3 sequence is CSARVYRDNEQYF.

This clone was observed at least ten times. The sequence runs out 3 residues before the end of the CDR3; the remainder is reconstructed from the germline J gene. The chain combines TRBV19 with TRBJ1-2; perhaps TRBD1 as D (6 bases). The CDR3 contains 13 residues. With 5 bases removed from V and 5 bases from J, the gap between germline ends came to 12 bases. CDR1 is LNHDA, CDR2 SQIVND, per germline (reference sequence). The DNA read from the CDR3 is TGTGCCAGTAGTCAACTTACAGGGTATGGC. Translated, it gives CASSQLTGYG. From start to end, the CDR3 is CASSQLTGYGYTF.

This clone was counted ten times or more. The read is 3 residues too short to cover the CDR3 end, so that end is filled in from the germline J gene. J is TRBJ2-7 and V is TRBV5-1, with 7 bases identical to TRBD1. The CDR3 has 14 amino acids. The V gene end was trimmed by 4 bases and the J gene end by 2 bases; junction bases not matched to a gene: 6. Germline V CDR1 and CDR2: SGHRS, YFSETQ. CDR3 in amino acids: CASSLGGTTYEQYF. The DNA read from the CDR3 is TGCGCCAGCAGCCTAGGGGGCACAACCTACGAG.

There are many counts of this clone. The CDR3 end lies 3 residues beyond the end of the read and is filled in from the germline J gene. The V and J genes are TRBV28 and TRBJ2-3; D is ambiguous. Germline V gene lookup returns CDR1 MDHEN and CDR2 SYDVKM. This CDR3 comprises 15 residues. V was shortened by 3 bases and J by 1 base, with 11 bases between the two germline ends. CDR3 bases read: TGTGCCAGCAGTTTCGGTAACAGCCGCACAGATACG. Protein: CASSFGNSRTDT. The full CDR3 protein reads CASSFGNSRTDTQYF.

This clone was counted many times. Sequencing ends 3 residues short of the CDR3 end; the germline J gene provides the rest. This chain connects TRBV6-2 or TRBV6-3 to TRBJ2-7; D gene ambiguous. Germline CDR1 is MNHEY and CDR2 is SVGEGT. The CDR3 is 12 residues long. Trimming took 7 bases from V and 3 from J, leaving 10 bases between them. The CDR3 loop is CASIDNLYEQYF. CDR3 DNA (partial): TGTGCCAGCATCGACAACCTCTACGAG.

This clone occurred many times. The read ends 3 residues shy of where the CDR3 ends; the end is completed using the germline J gene. This chain connects TRBV20-1 to TRBJ1-2; 7 nucleotides match TRBD1. V lost 0 bases and J lost 6; bases outside the gene matches: 7. Per the germline V gene, CDR1 is DFQATT and CDR2 is SNEGSKA (reference sequence). The CDR3 spans 14 residues. CDR3 residues: CSARDFSTGNGYTF. CDR3 DNA, as far as it was read: TGCAGTGCTAGAGATTTCTCGACAGGGAATGGC.

In regard to this clone: The junction and the germline gene differ at one end; a read error may be behind it. The CDR3 extends 3 residues past the end of the read, so its final part is completed from the germline J gene. This chain connects TRBV11-1 to TRBJ2-7; 9 bases line up with TRBD1. The CDR3 is 15 residues long. The V gene's germline CDR1 is SGHAT and CDR2 FQDESV (reference sequence). CDR3: CASSVAGTGLYEQYF. The sequenced CDR3 bases are TGTGCCAGCAGCGTAGCCGGGACAGGGTTGTACGAG.

This clone has only a few counts. Sequencing ends 3 residues short of the CDR3 end; the germline J gene provides the rest. V and J are TRBV2 and TRBJ2-7; 15 bases are shared with TRBD2. The CDR3 spans 16 residues. In germline, CDR1 is SNHLY, CDR2 FYNNEI. The junction had 9 bases not matched to a gene; V was cut back by 6 bases and J by 6 bases. CDR3 sequence: CASSLNPGLAGGEQYF. Incomplete CDR3 DNA: TGTGCCAGCAGCCTTAACCCGGGACTAGCGGGAGGCGAG.

This clone came up many times. The read ends 3 residues shy of where the CDR3 ends; the end is completed using the germline J gene. The chain couples TRBV19 to TRBJ1-5; tentative D call: TRBD1 (6 bases). The CDR3 spans 16 residues. Germline values: CDR1 LNHDA, CDR2 SQIVND (reference sequence). V was pared by 5 bases and J by 9 bases, with 23 bases between. CDR3 DNA (partial): TGTGCCAGTAGTTATACTCCTCAACAGGGAGGGGGGCCC. Protein: CASSYTPQQGGGP. The full-length CDR3 reads as CASSYTPQQGGGPQHF.

This clone was found many times. The read is 3 residues too short to cover the CDR3 end, so that end is filled in from the germline J gene. This chain links TRBV30 with TRBJ2-5, with 7 bases aligning to TRBD1. The germline V gene encodes CDR1 GTSNPN and CDR2 SVGIG (reference sequence). The CDR3 is 14 residues long. V lost 2 bases, J lost 7 bases, and 10 bases stayed unmatched. The CDR3 is CAWSPGQGVGTQYF. The covered CDR3 bases are TGTGCCTGGAGTCCTGGGCAGGGGGTGGGGACC. The complete variable domain, with remaining parts taken from reference TRBV30 and TRBJ2-5, reads SQTIHQWPATLVQPVGSPLSLECTVEGTSNPNLYWYRQAAGRGLQLLFYSVGIGQISSEVPQNLSASRPQDRQFILSSKKLLLSDSGFYLCAWSPGQGVGTQYFGPGTRLLVL.

At least ten counts were recorded for this clone. Read data end 3 residues before the CDR3 end; the end is taken from the germline J gene. This chain joins TRBV28 and TRBJ2-7; 11 positions agree with TRBD1. This CDR3 has 15 amino acids. Losses at the gene ends were 6 bases for V and 3 bases for J; bases not matched to a gene: 7. CDR1 is MDHEN, CDR2 SYDVKM, per germline. The DNA read from the CDR3 is TGTGCCAGCAGGATTCCCGGGACAGGGGGCTACGAG. It encodes CASRIPGTGGYE. The entire CDR3 sequence reads CASRIPGTGGYEQYF.

This clone was picked up many times. The read is 3 residues too short to cover the CDR3 end, so that end is filled in from the germline J gene. The V and J genes are TRBV6-1 and TRBJ2-7; 7 positions agree with TRBD2. CDR3 length: 17 amino acids. The J segment lost 2 bases and the V segment lost 0 bases, leaving 10 bases of the junction unmatched. Germline V gene sequence: CDR1 MNHNS, CDR2 SASEGT. The CDR3 bases that were read are TGTGCCAGCAGTGAAGCGCGCAGTCGGACTAGGCCCTACGAG. This encodes CASSEARSRTRPYE. The CDR3 in its entirety is CASSEARSRTRPYEQYF.

This clone was observed many times. The read terminates 3 residues before the CDR3 end, so the remaining end is supplied by the germline J gene. J is TRBJ1-5 and V is TRBV6-2 or TRBV6-3; D remains unclear. Between the trimmed V and J ends, which lost 0 bases and 1 base, there was a span of 13 bases. The germline gives CDR1 MNHEY, CDR2 SVGEGT. The CDR3 has 17 residues. The sequenced part of the CDR3 DNA is TGTGCCAGCAGTTACTCGATTTCCGGTCCCAGCAATCAGCCC. Translating gives CASSYSISGPSNQP. The full CDR3 reads CASSYSISGPSNQPQHF.

This clone has ten or more counts. From the germline J gene comes the end of the CDR3, since the read stops 3 residues before it. The chain links TRBV5-1 to TRBJ2-2; 10 nucleotides match TRBD2. Germline values: CDR1 SGHRS, CDR2 YFSETQ. Trimming cost V 6 bases and J 1 base; bases outside gene matches: 3. The CDR3 runs to 15 residues. The CDR3 is CASTLAGENTGELFF. The CDR3 bases that were read are TGCGCCAGCACCCTAGCGGGGGAGAACACCGGGGAG.

This clone was counted at least ten times. The read halts 3 residues ahead of the CDR3 end, with the missing end drawn from the germline J gene. The J gene is TRBJ1-1, the V gene TRBV30; D is possibly TRBD1 (5 bases). Germline CDR1 is GTSNPN and CDR2 is SVGIG (reference sequence). V was clipped by 0 bases and J by 0 bases, with 17 bases between them. The CDR3 consists of 17 residues. The CDR3 reads CAWSVWGFGPMNTEAFF. CDR3 DNA (partial): TGTGCCTGGAGTGTATGGGGCTTCGGTCCTATGAACACTGAA.

This clone showed up many times. The observed sequence ends 3 residues before the CDR3 terminus, with the missing tail filled in from the germline J gene. V and J are TRBV10-1 and TRBJ2-1, with D possibly TRBD1 on 6 matching bases. V was cut by 5 bases and J by 9 bases, with 11 bases left in between. The germline CDR1 and CDR2 sequences are WNHNN and SYGVQD (reference sequence). The CDR3 length is 12 residues. CDR3: CASSTGGFEQFF. The part of the CDR3 DNA that was read is TGCGCCAGCAGTACTGGGGGCTTTGAG.

The sample holds many counts of this clone. Germline and junction disagree at one end, which may indicate a read error. The read terminates 3 residues ahead of where the CDR3 ends, so the germline J gene completes it. This sequence joins TRBV4-2 and TRBJ2-3; 9 bases line up with TRBD2. The germline V gene has CDR1 LGHNA and CDR2 YNFKEQ. The length of the CDR3 is 17 residues. CDR3 bases read: TGCGCCAGCAGCCAAACTTTAGCGGGAGTTCGGTCAGATACG. Its protein is CASSQTLAGVRSDT. The full CDR3 protein reads CASSQTLAGVRSDTQYF.

This clone was picked up many times. The CDR3 end falls 3 residues outside the read, so it is completed with the germline J gene. The chain recombines TRBV30 with TRBJ2-7; D is perhaps TRBD2 (5 bases). V lost 4 bases and J 6 bases, leaving 13 bases between the germline ends. The CDR3 consists of 12 residues. Germline lookup yields CDR1 GTSNPN and CDR2 SVGIG (reference sequence). The sequenced CDR3 bases are TGTGCCTGGAAGGGCCTCGGAGGCGAG. Amino acid sequence: CAWKGLGGE. The complete CDR3 sequence is CAWKGLGGEQYF.

This clone was observed many times. Read coverage stops 3 residues before the CDR3 terminus; the germline J gene supplies the remainder. V and J are TRBV19 and TRBJ2-1; no clear D. Trimming stripped 1 base from V and 3 bases from J, with 4 bases between. Germline lookup yields CDR1 LNHDA and CDR2 SQIVND (reference sequence). This CDR3 is 13 amino acids long. The CDR3 bases that were read are TGTGCCAGTAGTATAGCTGTCTACAATGAG. Its translation is CASSIAVYNE. The CDR3 reads in full as CASSIAVYNEQFF.

This clone has a count of ten or more. Coverage ceases 3 residues before the CDR3 finishes, and the germline J gene fills in the end. The rearrangement uses TRBV20-1 and TRBJ2-7; 9 bases match TRBD1. There are 15 residues in the CDR3. V shed 3 bases and J 5 bases; nucleotides not matched to a gene: 11. Germline values: CDR1 DFQATT, CDR2 SNEGSKA (reference sequence). CDR3 in amino acids: CSARKPGTGFDEQYF. The sequenced part of the CDR3 DNA is TGCAGTGCTAGGAAGCCCGGGACAGGGTTTGACGAG.

This clone has a count of ten or more. Read sequence stops 3 residues before the CDR3 end, and the germline J gene provides the missing end. The gene calls are TRBV28 and TRBJ2-6; maybe TRBD1 (6 bases). The CDR3 spans 17 residues. Germline V lookup: CDR1 MDHEN, CDR2 SYDVKM. V dropped 6 bases and J dropped 0 bases, with 15 bases sitting between them. The CDR3 reads CASSQGGQLSGANVLTF. The covered CDR3 bases are TGTGCCAGCAGCCAAGGGGGTCAACTCTCTGGGGCCAACGTC.

This clone was seen many times. The CDR3 sequence: CASSVSGHPNTEAFF. The sequenced CDR3 bases are TGTGCCAGCAGCGTCTCGGGACACCCGAACACTGAA. The genes are TRBV7-9 and TRBJ1-1; tentatively, D is TRBD1 (6 bases). The missing CDR3 end, 3 residues past where the read stops, is filled in from the germline J gene. V lost 5 bases to trimming and J lost 1 base, with 14 bases between them. CDR3 length equals 15 residues. The germline V gene has CDR1 SEHNR and CDR2 FQNEAQ (reference sequence).

This clone was seen ten or more times. The read gets to within 3 residues of the CDR3 end, and the germline J gene fills in the rest. This rearrangement joins TRBV7-3 to TRBJ2-1; 9 bases are shared with TRBD2. With 5 bases clipped from V and 4 bases from J, the junction kept 6 bases outside the gene matches. CDR1 is SGHTA, CDR2 FQGTGA, per germline. CDR3 size: 15 residues. The CDR3 region is CASSRAGGGYNEQFF. CDR3 bases read: TGTGCCAGCAGCCGAGCGGGAGGAGGGTACAATGAG.

This clone has a count of ten or more. The read halts 3 residues ahead of the CDR3 end, with the missing end drawn from the germline J gene. The rearrangement uses TRBV10-1 and TRBJ2-7; 10 positions agree with TRBD2. CDR3 length equals 16 residues. The germline gives CDR1 WNHNN, CDR2 SYGVQD (reference sequence). Unmatched junction bases numbered 11, after V lost 3 bases and J lost 6 bases. CDR3 DNA, as far as it was read: TGCGCCAGCAGTGACCCCGGAACTAGCGGGAAGGTCGAG. It codes for CASSDPGTSGKVE. The whole CDR3 protein reads CASSDPGTSGKVEQYF.

This clone has ten or more counts. The CDR3 extends 3 residues past the end of the read, so its final part is completed from the germline J gene. The rearrangement uses TRBV20-1 and TRBJ2-7; 9 nucleotides agree with TRBD2. This CDR3 has 14 residues. The J segment lost 2 bases and the V segment lost 5 bases, leaving 7 bases of the junction unmatched. Germline V gives CDR1 DFQATT, CDR2 SNEGSKA (reference sequence). The CDR3 bases that were read are TGCAGTGCTCCCGTTGCGGGAGGGCCCTACGAG. Translation: CSAPVAGGPYE. The whole CDR3 protein is CSAPVAGGPYEQYF.